The rows below give T cell receptor beta chains drawn from one sample of a study of control samples from healthy donors and cancer patients. The assay was immunoSEQ multiplex PCR, and TCRdb's table has in-frame clones only and misses some. The sample yields more than 65,000 clones, around four fifths seen once. The sample comprised blood. These TCRs come from a man aged 50-59 years in good health. CDR3s include the opening cysteine and the closing phenylalanine or tryptophan. D genes are given only for firm matches. Clone size is given for some rows only: seen once, a few or many times, or a class if the clone is expanded.

>NA|NA|TRBV9|TRBJ2-5
CASSVSVDSQETQYF
TGTGCCAGCAGCGTAAGTGTAGACAGTCAAGAGACCCAGTACTTC
>NA|TRBD2|TRBV10-3|TRBJ2-1
CAINEGGSPTDNEQFF
TGTGCCATCAACGAGGGCGGGAGCCCCACTGACAATGAGCAGTTCTTC
>NA|NA|TRBV4-2|TRBJ2-1
CASSHLKDEQFF
TGTGCCAGCAGCCATCTAAAGGATGAGCAGTTCTTC
>NA|NA|TRBV19|TRBJ1-2
CASRLSFRGSAGYGYTF
TGTGCCAGTAGGCTAAGCTTTCGAGGGTCAGCAGGATATGGCTACACCTTC
>NA|TRBD2|TRBV9|TRBJ2-1
CASSVALAGVDNEQFF
TGTGCCAGCAGCGTAGCGCTAGCGGGAGTTGACAATGAGCAGTTCTTC
>NA|TRBD2|TRBV3-1/TRBV3-2|TRBJ2-1
CASSQNPWLEDGEGQFF
TGTGCCAGCAGCCAAAACCCGTGGTTAGAAGATGGGGAGGGGCAGTTCTTC
>NA|TRBD1|TRBV7-2|TRBJ2-7
CASSSPRGQGFGDEQYF
TGTGCCAGCAGCTCCCCCCGGGGACAGGGGTTTGGAGACGAGCAGTACTTC
>few|NA|TRBV7-2|TRBJ1-2
CASQPSADSRGYTF
TGTGCCAGCCAACCCTCTGCGGACTCTAGAGGCTACACCTTC
>few|TRBD2|TRBV19|TRBJ2-1
CASSIDGTSGPSYNEQFF
TGTGCCAGTAGTATAGATGGGACTAGCGGTCCCTCCTACAATGAGCAGTTCTTC
>NA|NA|TRBV19|TRBJ2-3
CASRPDGFATDTQYF
TGTGCCAGTAGACCCGACGGATTCGCCACAGATACGCAGTATTTT
>NA|NA|TRBV9|TRBJ2-1
CASSGGGGHFNEQFF
TGTGCCAGCAGCGGGGGAGGGGGCCATTTCAATGAGCAGTTCTTC
>NA|NA|TRBV28|TRBJ2-7
CASSFPGTDYEQYF
TGTGCCAGCAGTTTCCCCGGGACTGACTACGAGCAGTACTTC
>once|NA|TRBV6-5|TRBJ2-1
CASSYGGTGDEQFF
TGTGCCAGCAGTTATGGGGGGACTGGGGATGAGCAGTTCTTC
>once|TRBD2|TRBV7-8|TRBJ2-7
CASSNLAGAYEQYF
TGTGCCAGCAGCAATTTAGCGGGAGCATACGAGCAGTACTTC
>few|NA|TRBV10-3|TRBJ2-7
CAISESTVSYEQYF
TGTGCCATCAGTGAGTCGACCGTGTCCTACGAGCAGTACTTC
>NA|TRBD1|TRBV5-6|TRBJ1-5
CASSLGQGVNQPQHF
TGTGCCAGCAGCTTGGGACAGGGGGTGAATCAGCCCCAGCATTTT
>once|NA|TRBV21-1|TRBJ2-1
CASSVSPGHNEQFF
TGTGCCAGCAGCGTCTCCCCGGGGCACAATGAGCAGTTCTTC
>NA|TRBD2|TRBV3-1/TRBV3-2|TRBJ2-3
CASSQDRTSGSKTDTQYF
TGTGCCAGCAGCCAAGATAGAACTAGCGGGAGTAAAACAGATACGCAGTATTTT
>NA|TRBD1|TRBV3-1/TRBV3-2|TRBJ1-2
CASSRKGQGYTYTF
TGTGCCAGCAGCCGAAAAGGACAGGGTTACACCTACACCTTC
>NA|TRBD2|TRBV6-2/TRBV6-3|TRBJ2-1
CASSYSMGGPYNEQFF
TGTGCCAGCAGTTACTCAATGGGAGGGCCCTACAATGAGCAGTTCTTC
>NA|NA|TRBV18|TRBJ1-2
CTSSPEQVLGGYTF
TGTACCAGCTCACCGGAACAGGTGCTGGGTGGCTACACCTTC
>NA|TRBD2|TRBV4-2|TRBJ2-1
CASSQGPTSGRSNEQFF
TGTGCCAGCAGCCAAGGCCCGACTAGCGGGAGATCTAATGAGCAGTTCTTC
>NA|TRBD2|TRBV19|TRBJ2-5
CASSRASGRQETQYF
TGTGCCAGTAGTAGAGCTAGCGGGAGACAAGAGACCCAGTACTTC
>NA|NA|TRBV4-3|TRBJ2-1
CASSQGSGSYNEQFF
TGCGCCAGCAGCCAGGGTAGCGGCTCCTACAATGAGCAGTTCTTC
>once|TRBD2|TRBV4-3|TRBJ2-7
CASSQQLAGNYEQYF
TGCGCCAGCAGCCAGCAACTAGCGGGCAACTACGAGCAGTACTTC
>NA|NA|TRBV28|TRBJ2-6
CASSPPEANVLTF
TGTGCCAGCAGTCCCCCGGAGGCCAACGTCCTGACTTTC
>NA|TRBD2|TRBV4-3|TRBJ2-3
CASSQDEAGVSTDTQYF
TGCGCCAGCAGCCAAGATGAGGCGGGAGTGAGCACAGATACGCAGTATTTT
>NA|NA|TRBV2|TRBJ2-5
CASQGLLKETQYF
TGTGCCAGCCAAGGCTTGTTGAAAGAGACCCAGTACTTC
>once|NA|TRBV5-6|TRBJ1-4
CASSFGLEEKLFF
TGTGCCAGCAGCTTCGGACTGGAGGAAAAACTGTTTTTT